The 24 T cell receptor beta chains below all came from one sample that was sequenced in a study of shared clonotypes between healthy human individuals. Sequencing was performed with immunoSEQ multiplex PCR; in TCRdb, only in-frame clones are kept and a portion is missing. The sample lists about 820,000 clones, 80% to 95% occurring once. Selected positively for CCR7 and CD45RO-negative, naive CD8 cells excluded terminally differentiated effector memory CD45RA+ cells. Sequencing was done on a sample of naive CD8+ T cells sorted from blood. The receptors originated from a man aged 30 to 39 in good health.

V gene TRBV5-1 combines with J gene TRBJ2-2, with TRBD2 as a possible D gene (5 bases). The CDR3 extends over 14 amino acids. The germline CDR1 and CDR2 sequences are SGHRS and YFSETQ. V was shortened by 4 bases and J by 1 base, with 8 bases between the two germline ends. CDR3 sequence reads: CASSQRLNTGELFF. The CDR3, as DNA: TGCGCCAGCAGCCAGCGGCTGAACACCGGGGAGCTGTTTTTT.

A single count supports this clone. J is TRBJ1-5 and V is TRBV11-2; D gene ambiguous. Germline V CDR1 and CDR2: SGHAT, FQNNGV. Deletions cut 0 bases from V and 3 bases from J, with 6 bases between. This CDR3 region has 14 residues. The CDR3 spells CASSLEGNNQPQHF. The CDR3 bases are TGTGCCAGCAGCTTAGAGGGGAACAATCAGCCCCAGCATTTT.

J is TRBJ2-1 and V is TRBV7-9; no reliable D call. Germline CDR1 SEHNR, CDR2 FQNEAQ (reference sequence). The CDR3 loop spans 14 amino acids. V dropped 4 bases and J dropped 0 bases, with 7 bases sitting between them. CDR3 protein: CASSSLSSYNEQFF. The CDR3, as DNA: TGTGCCAGCAGCTCCCTAAGCTCCTACAATGAGCAGTTCTTC.

The gene calls are TRBV7-9 and TRBJ2-7; D is uncertain. Trimming pared 1 base from V and 8 bases from J, leaving 9 bases between. The CDR3 consists of 12 residues. In germline, CDR1 is SEHNR, CDR2 FQNEAQ (reference sequence). The CDR3 here is CASSLGVGQQYF. Written as DNA, the CDR3 is TGTGCCAGCAGCTTAGGGGTCGGGCAGCAGTACTTC.

The gene calls are TRBV11-2 and TRBJ2-1; D gene uncertain. CDR3 length: 14 residues. V lost 6 bases and J 0 bases, leaving 9 bases between the germline ends. CDR1 SGHAT and CDR2 FQNNGV come from the germline V gene. The CDR3 DNA sequence: TGTGCCAGCAGGGATAGCAGCTCCTACAATGAGCAGTTCTTC. Its translation: CASRDSSSYNEQFF.

V gene TRBV28 combines with J gene TRBJ1-5, with D perhaps TRBD1 (5 bases). With 4 bases removed from V and 12 bases from J, the gap between germline ends came to 10 bases. The germline CDR1 and CDR2 sequences are MDHEN and SYDVKM. The CDR3 runs to 11 residues. The CDR3 DNA is TGTGCCAGCAGTTATCCGGGACTCCAGCATTTT. The encoded protein is CASSYPGLQHF.

This clone was picked up one time. The chain couples TRBV28 to TRBJ2-7, with a tentative D call TRBD2 (6 bases). The V gene's germline CDR1 is MDHEN and CDR2 SYDVKM. The V gene lost 4 bases and the J gene lost 1 base, with 8 bases spanning the gap. The CDR3 is 13 residues long. In DNA form, the CDR3 reads TGTGCCAGCAGTTCGGGACTTTCCTACGAGCAGTACTTC. It translates to CASSSGLSYEQYF.

The J gene is TRBJ2-3, the V gene TRBV6-1; the D is unclear. Germline values: CDR1 MNHNS, CDR2 SASEGT. Trimming took 3 bases from V and 2 from J, leaving 6 bases between them. The CDR3 covers 13 residues. CDR3 sequence (DNA): TGTGCCAGCAGTGAGTTCCCCACAGATACGCAGTATTTT. Translation gives CASSEFPTDTQYF.

Remarks on this clone: Relative to the germline gene, one junction end is altered; a read error may explain this. The chain couples TRBV4-3 to TRBJ2-7; TRBD2 matches at 7 bases. Germline loops: CDR1 LGHNA, CDR2 YSLEER. This CDR3 has 14 residues. Here the CDR3 DNA reads TGCGCCAGCAGCCAAGATAGGGATTGGCGGGAGCGGTACTTC. It encodes CASSQDRDWRERYF.

The chain is built from TRBV6-4 and TRBJ2-1, with TRBD2 matching over 9 bases. With V trimmed by 3 bases and J by 0 bases, 0 bases remained unmatched. This CDR3 region has 15 residues. Germline V gene lookup returns CDR1 MRHNA and CDR2 SNTAGT. The CDR3 loop reads CASSETSGSYNEQFF. DNA for the CDR3: TGTGCCAGCAGTGAGACTAGCGGCTCCTACAATGAGCAGTTCTTC.

The V call is TRBV5-6, the J call TRBJ1-1, with D unresolved. Looked up from germline, CDR1 is SGHDT and CDR2 is YYEEEE. Trimming took 0 bases from V and 6 from J, leaving 6 bases between them. This CDR3 has 12 amino acids. The CDR3 loop reads CASSLATSEAFF. The CDR3 DNA reads TGTGCCAGCAGCTTGGCGACATCTGAAGCTTTCTTT.

The V and J genes are TRBV27 and TRBJ1-2, with TRBD1 identical over 7 bases. The CDR3 length is 13 residues. Germline-derived CDR1 and CDR2 are MNHEY and SMNVEV (reference sequence). The V gene end was trimmed by 5 bases and the J gene end by 6 bases; junction bases not matched to a gene: 6. CDR3 protein: CASSRDRVDGYTF. The CDR3 DNA is TGTGCCAGCAGTCGCGACAGGGTAGATGGCTACACCTTC.

V gene TRBV28 combines with J gene TRBJ2-3, with a possible D match to TRBD2 (6 bases). CDR3 length equals 19 residues. Trimming cost V 5 bases and J 2 bases, with 26 bases left between them. CDR1 MDHEN and CDR2 SYDVKM come from the germline V gene. The CDR3 loop reads CASSLTRRAKKGLTDTQYF. CDR3 nucleotides: TGTGCCAGCAGTCTTACCCGGAGGGCTAAAAAGGGGCTCACAGATACGCAGTATTTT. The whole variable domain, remainder taken from reference TRBV28 and TRBJ2-3, is DVKVTQSSRYLVKRTGEKVFLECVQDMDHENMFWYRQDPGLGLRLIYFSYDVKMKEKGDIPEGYSVSREKKERFSLILESASTNQTSMYLCASSLTRRAKKGLTDTQYFGPGTRLTVL.

The genes are TRBV5-5 and TRBJ2-7; a possible D gene is TRBD1 (6 bases). V shed 1 base and J shed 3 bases, with 14 bases lying between them. This CDR3 has 15 amino acids. The V gene's germline CDR1 is SGHKS and CDR2 YYEKEE (reference sequence). In DNA, the CDR3 is TGTGCCAGCAGCTTGTGGGCAGGGGATCTCTACGAGCAGTACTTC. Translation: CASSLWAGDLYEQYF.

V is TRBV9 and J is TRBJ2-2, with 9 positions matching TRBD1. The CDR3 consists of 18 residues. Germline V lookup: CDR1 SGDLS, CDR2 YYNGEE. V dropped 2 bases and J dropped 2; count of bases not matched to a gene: 10. DNA of the CDR3: TGTGCCAGCAGCGTGCATTTACAGGGGGCCGTCAACACCGGGGAGCTGTTTTTT. Protein: CASSVHLQGAVNTGELFF.

V is TRBV28 and J is TRBJ2-5; weak D call: TRBD2 (6 bases). V gave up 6 bases and J gave up 1 base, with 18 bases separating them. Germline loops: CDR1 MDHEN, CDR2 SYDVKM. This CDR3 region has 16 residues. CDR3 loop: CASSLPWDSGQETQYF. The CDR3 nucleotides read TGTGCCAGCAGCCTCCCTTGGGATAGCGGCCAAGAGACCCAGTACTTC.

This chain uses TRBV7-9 with TRBJ1-3; D is unclear. CDR3 length equals 14 residues. Trimming left V 3 bases short and J 4 bases short, with 10 bases between. Germline-derived CDR1 and CDR2 are SEHNR and FQNEAQ (reference sequence). CDR3 protein: CASSLGGFGNTIYF. DNA for the CDR3: TGTGCCAGCAGCTTGGGAGGGTTCGGAAACACCATATATTTT.

V gene TRBV4-1 combines with J gene TRBJ2-1; 7 nucleotides agree with TRBD1. V gave up 1 base and J gave up 9 bases; unmatched junction bases: 3. Germline values: CDR1 MGHRA, CDR2 YSYEKL. The length of the CDR3 is 13 residues. CDR3 nucleotides: TGCGCCAGCAGCCAAGTACAGGGGTTTGAGCAGTTCTTC. Its protein product is CASSQVQGFEQFF.

The table lists this clone with a count of one. This sequence joins TRBV14 and TRBJ2-3; 8 nucleotides match TRBD2. The CDR3 loop spans 18 amino acids. The germline gives CDR1 SGHDN, CDR2 FVKESK. V gave up 3 bases and J gave up 0 bases; unmatched junction bases: 11. CDR3 bases: TGTGCCAGCAGCCAGGGATTGAGTAGCGGGATAAGCACAGATACGCAGTATTTT. Protein sequence: CASSQGLSSGISTDTQYF. The full variable domain, in which reference TRBV14 and TRBJ2-3 provide the parts outside the CDR3, is EAGVTQFPSHSVIEKGQTVTLRCDPISGHDNLYWYRRVMGKEIKFLLHFVKESKQDESGMPNNRFLAERTGGTYSTLKVQPAELEDSGVYFCASSQGLSSGISTDTQYFGPGTRLTVL.

The rearrangement links TRBV27 to TRBJ2-1; 7 nucleotides agree with TRBD1. CDR3 length: 13 residues. V lost 10 bases to trimming and J lost 9 bases; unmatched junction nucleotides: 12. CDR1 and CDR2 from the germline V gene are MNHEY and SMNVEV (reference sequence). The CDR3 nucleotides are TGTGCCACCAACTCCTTAGGGGGCACTGAGCAGTTCTTC. This sequence encodes CATNSLGGTEQFF.

This sequence joins TRBV27 and TRBJ1-1; D is possibly TRBD1 (6 bases). This CDR3 region has 13 residues. Per germline, CDR1 MNHEY and CDR2 SMNVEV (reference sequence). V was pared by 5 bases and J by 8 bases, with 15 bases between. CDR3 region: CASSNGGRAEAFF. CDR3 in DNA: TGTGCCAGCAGTAATGGGGGGCGAGCCGAAGCTTTCTTT.

The chain employs TRBV2 and TRBJ2-1; D may be TRBD1 (6 bases). The CDR3 length is 14 residues. The V gene lost 7 bases and the J gene lost 7 bases, with 17 bases spanning the gap. Per the germline V gene, CDR1 is SNHLY and CDR2 is FYNNEI. The CDR3 here is CASTSLTGPNEQFF. The DNA for the CDR3 is TGTGCCAGCACCTCCTTGACAGGTCCAAATGAGCAGTTCTTC.

The chain recombines TRBV27 with TRBJ1-5; D is unresolved. Germline assignment: CDR1 MNHEY and CDR2 SMNVEV (reference sequence). The CDR3 spans 13 residues. V lost 0 bases and J lost 6, with 6 bases in between. The CDR3 sequence is CASSLSPAQPQHF. The CDR3 DNA reads TGTGCCAGCAGTTTATCGCCCGCTCAGCCCCAGCATTTT.

The chain carries TRBV11-1 and TRBJ2-7; D perhaps matches TRBD2 (6 bases). The CDR3 has 14 amino acids. The V end lost 1 base, the J end lost 6 bases, and 13 bases lay between the germline ends. Germline V gives CDR1 SGHAT, CDR2 FQDESV (reference sequence). As DNA, the CDR3 is TGTGCCAGCAGCTTAGGAGGGACTGGGATCGAGCAGTACTTC. This translates into CASSLGGTGIEQYF.